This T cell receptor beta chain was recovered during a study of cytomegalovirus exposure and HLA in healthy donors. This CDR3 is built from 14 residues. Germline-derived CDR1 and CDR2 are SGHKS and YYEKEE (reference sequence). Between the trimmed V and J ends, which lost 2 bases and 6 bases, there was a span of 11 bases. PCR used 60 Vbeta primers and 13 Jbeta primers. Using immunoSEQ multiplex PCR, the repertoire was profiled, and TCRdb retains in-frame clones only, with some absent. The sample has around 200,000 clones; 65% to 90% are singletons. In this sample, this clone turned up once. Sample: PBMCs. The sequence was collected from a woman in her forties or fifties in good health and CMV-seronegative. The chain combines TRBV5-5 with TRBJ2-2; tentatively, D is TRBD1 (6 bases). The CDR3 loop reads CASSFKRGSGELFF. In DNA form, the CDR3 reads TGTGCCAGCAGCTTTAAGAGGGGGTCCGGGGAGCTGTTTTTT.